What follows are 14 T cell receptor beta chains derived from one specimen sequenced in a study of T cell changes during pregnancy in multiple sclerosis. The assay was immunoSEQ multiplex PCR, and TCRdb's table has in-frame clones only and misses some. The sample shows tens of thousands of clones, 90% of them seen only once. This specimen was peripheral blood, taken in the first trimester of pregnancy. The receptors derive from a female donor in good health, enrolled as a control in a pregnancy study.

V gene TRBV7-6 combines with J gene TRBJ2-1; 11 nucleotides agree with TRBD2. Trimming cost V 3 bases and J 2 bases; bases outside gene matches: 0. The CDR3 loop spans 15 amino acids. CDR1 and CDR2 (germline): SGHVS, FNYEAQ. CDR3 protein: CASSLGLAAYNEQFF. The CDR3 region has the DNA TGTGCCAGCAGCTTGGGACTAGCGGCCTACAATGAGCAGTTCTTC. Using reference TRBV7-6 and TRBJ2-1 for the parts outside the CDR3, the full variable domain is GAGVSQSPRYKVTKRGQDVALRCDPISGHVSLYWYRQALGQGPEFLTYFNYEAQQDKSGLPNDRFSAERPEGSISTLTIQRTEQRDSAMYRCASSLGLAAYNEQFFGPGTRLTVL.

This sequence joins TRBV4-2 and TRBJ1-2, with D tentatively TRBD1 (6 bases). The germline CDR1 and CDR2 sequences are LGHNA and YNFKEQ. Trimming left V 1 base short and J 6 bases short, with 15 bases between. The CDR3 contains 15 residues. CDR3 nucleotide sequence: TGTGCCAGCAGCCAAGGGGGGGGGCAGAGGGATGGCTACACCTTC. This codes for CASSQGGGQRDGYTF.

The V and J genes are TRBV5-1 and TRBJ2-7; possibly TRBD1 for D (5 bases). Trimming cost V 1 base and J 5 bases, with 19 bases left between them. The CDR3 contains 16 residues. From germline, CDR1 is SGHRS and CDR2 YFSETQ. CDR3 protein: CASSLNVPGLGNEQYF. Here the CDR3 DNA reads TGCGCCAGCAGCTTGAATGTTCCAGGGTTGGGCAACGAGCAGTACTTC.

The CDR3, as DNA: TGTGCCAGCAGTTTATCTCGCGGGTCTTACTCCTACAATGAGCAGTTCTTC. Translated: CASSLSRGSYSYNEQFF. This chain links TRBV27 with TRBJ2-1; possibly TRBD2 for D (5 bases). CDR3 length equals 17 residues. V was shortened by 0 bases and J by 0 bases, with 12 bases between the two germline ends. Germline V CDR1 and CDR2: MNHEY, SMNVEV (reference sequence).

The genes are TRBV15 and TRBJ1-4, with TRBD1 matching 10 bases. Trimming cost V 5 bases and J 7 bases; bases outside gene matches: 7. CDR1 is LNHNV, CDR2 YYDKDF, per germline (reference sequence). There are 15 residues in the CDR3. The CDR3 DNA reads TGTGCCACCAGCGGGGAGACAGGGGGCGGTGAAAAACTGTTTTTT. This gives the protein CATSGETGGGEKLFF.

The V gene is TRBV6-6, the J gene TRBJ1-5, with TRBD1 matching 7 bases. The germline gives CDR1 MNHNY, CDR2 SVGAGI (reference sequence). Unmatched junction bases numbered 4, after V lost 2 bases and J lost 0 bases. The CDR3 runs to 16 residues. CDR3 coding DNA: TGTGCCAGCAGTTACATGGACAGGAATAGCAATCAGCCCCAGCATTTT. Translated, it gives CASSYMDRNSNQPQHF.

CDR3: CASTAGGIYEQYF. As DNA, the CDR3 is TGTGCCAGCACGGCGGGAGGTATCTACGAGCAGTACTTC. This chain connects TRBV6-5 to TRBJ2-7; 8 bases align to TRBD2. This CDR3 has 13 amino acids. The germline V gene has CDR1 MNHEY and CDR2 SVGAGI. V lost 7 bases, J lost 3 bases, and 5 bases stayed unmatched.

V and J are TRBV29-1 and TRBJ2-5, with D perhaps TRBD2 (6 bases). Germline lookup yields CDR1 SQVTM and CDR2 ANQGSEA. Trimming took off 8 bases at V and 1 base at J, with 14 bases between the two ends. This CDR3 region has 13 residues. As DNA, the CDR3 is TGCAGCACACTGGGGGGATTCCAAGAGACCCAGTACTTC. This codes for CSTLGGFQETQYF.

This chain connects TRBV6-4 to TRBJ1-1; D might be TRBD1 (5 bases). The CDR3 length is 13 residues. Trimming stripped 2 bases from V and 6 bases from J, with 10 bases between. Germline CDR1 reads MRHNA; CDR2 reads SNTAGT. CDR3 DNA: TGTGCCAGCAGTGACGGGTCCAGGGCTGAAGCTTTCTTT. Residues: CASSDGSRAEAFF.

The chain has TRBV19 and TRBJ1-6; TRBD1 is a possible D gene (5 bases). CDR1 LNHDA and CDR2 SQIVND come from the germline V gene (reference sequence). The CDR3 runs 14 residues. The ends were cut back, 1 base at V and 5 bases at J, with 6 bases in the middle. The CDR3 sequence is CASSIGGDNSPLHF. The CDR3 coding sequence is TGTGCCAGTAGTATAGGGGGGGATAATTCACCCCTCCACTTT.

This clone appeared once. The J gene is TRBJ2-7, the V gene TRBV6-5; D might be TRBD1 (5 bases). In germline, CDR1 is MNHEY, CDR2 SVGAGI. The CDR3 totals 15 residues. V was clipped by 0 bases and J by 3 bases, with 12 bases between them. The CDR3 reads CASSYSFEQDYEQYF. The CDR3 nucleotides are TGTGCCAGCAGTTACTCGTTCGAACAGGACTACGAGCAGTACTTC.

The chain joins TRBV7-9 to TRBJ2-7; 11 nucleotides agree with TRBD2. This CDR3 comprises 17 residues. V gave up 1 base and J gave up 0 bases; unmatched junction bases: 5. Germline V gene lookup returns CDR1 SEHNR and CDR2 FQNEAQ (reference sequence). CDR3 nucleotide sequence: TGTGCCAGCAGCTTAGACCGCGGACTAGCGGGCTCCTACGAGCAGTACTTC. It encodes CASSLDRGLAGSYEQYF.

This clone was seen more than once but under ten times. The CDR3 DNA follows: TGTGCCAGTAGTCAAGGACAGGATAATTCACCCCTCCACTTT. This gives the protein CASSQGQDNSPLHF. This sequence joins TRBV19 and TRBJ1-6; 7 nucleotides match TRBD1. The V gene end was trimmed by 5 bases and the J gene end by 5 bases; junction bases not matched to a gene: 3. The CDR3 loop spans 14 amino acids. Germline V CDR1 and CDR2: LNHDA, SQIVND (reference sequence).

Only a few counts were recorded for this clone. V gene TRBV9 combines with J gene TRBJ1-1; perhaps TRBD1 as D (6 bases). The germline gives CDR1 SGDLS, CDR2 YYNGEE. The CDR3 length is 12 residues. The V end was cut by 0 bases, the J end by 11 bases, with 11 bases between. DNA of the CDR3: TGTGCCAGCAGCGTAGGAGGGCAGGGGGCTTTCTTT. This translates into CASSVGGQGAFF.